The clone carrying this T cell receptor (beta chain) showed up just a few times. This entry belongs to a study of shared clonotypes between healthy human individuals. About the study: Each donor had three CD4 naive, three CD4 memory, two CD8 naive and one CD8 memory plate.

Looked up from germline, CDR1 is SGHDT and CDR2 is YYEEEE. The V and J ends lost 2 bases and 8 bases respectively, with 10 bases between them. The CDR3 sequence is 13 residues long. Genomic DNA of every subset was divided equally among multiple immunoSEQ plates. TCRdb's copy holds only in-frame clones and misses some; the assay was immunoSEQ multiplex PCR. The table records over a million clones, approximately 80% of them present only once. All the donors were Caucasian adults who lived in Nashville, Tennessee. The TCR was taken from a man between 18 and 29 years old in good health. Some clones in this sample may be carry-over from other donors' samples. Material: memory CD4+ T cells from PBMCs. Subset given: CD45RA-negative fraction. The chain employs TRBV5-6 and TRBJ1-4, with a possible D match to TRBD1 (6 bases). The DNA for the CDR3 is TGTGCCAGCAGCTTTACAGGGAACGAAAAACTGTTTTTT. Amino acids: CASSFTGNEKLFF.